This TCR beta chain was recovered during a study of CD8+ T cells in alopecia areata. Study at large: Twice a day, 5 to 10 mg of oral tofacitinib was administered to treated patients.

Investigators isolated RNA and reverse transcribed it into cDNA to act as the sequencing template. Sequencing used immunoSEQ multiplex PCR; TCRdb keeps in-frame clones, though not all of them. The sample includes 170,000 or so clones, roughly 65% of them seen just once. CDR1 and CDR2 from the germline V gene are SQVTM and ANQGSEA. The V end was cut by 7 bases, the J end by 6 bases, with 17 bases between. The CDR3 has 13 residues. Noted treatment: oral pan-JAK inhibitor, 5-10 mg twice daily. The sequenced sample was CD4+ T cells sorted from blood, obtained at week 4, from a patient treated with tofacitinib. The TCR sequence derives from a human donor with alopecia areata. The rearrangement links TRBV29-1 to TRBJ2-3; TRBD2 might be the D (5 bases). In DNA form, the CDR3 reads TGCAGCGCCTCCTCTGAGGGCGGGGATACGCAGTATTTT. Its translation: CSASSEGGDTQYF.